Sequencing of this T cell receptor beta chain was carried out in a study of molecular identifiers for immune sequencing clone quantification. The CDR3 runs 16 residues. Germline values: CDR1 SGHTA, CDR2 FQGNSA. Trimming removed 5 bases from V and 0 bases from J; junction bases left unmatched: 4. Study conclusions and caveats: Highly expanded clone sizes could end up underestimated if a barcode were shared by identical TCR molecules.

In preparing bulk TCR libraries, previously described methods and listed TCR primers were used. Each CDR3 protein gets one entry after TCRdb re-called the PCR reads with MiXCR. Of approximately 670,000 distinct CDR3 sequences listed, 15% to 20% are singletons. About this clonotype: Its antigen is unidentified.

The chain joins TRBV7-2 to TRBJ2-7; 13 bases fit TRBD2. This receptor was identified in a human donor in good health. Some libraries in this study had Jurkat cell RNA spiked in. Input material: naive CD8+ T cells from blood, with Jurkat cell RNA spiked in. Documented subset: FACS-sorted CD8+CD4-CCR7+CD45RA+ naive T cells. DNA of the CDR3: TGTGCCAGCAGCCAAGGACTAGCGGGGGACTCCTACGAGCAGTACTTC. This gives the protein CASSQGLAGDSYEQYF.